Detailed here is one T cell receptor beta chain. The data were obtained in a study of blood T cell repertoires in COVID-19. Study background: PBMCs, B-cell-depleted T cells, or T cells were the source of the cDNA or gDNA that made up the material.

Study processing details: Reference gene primer amplification yielded estimated nucleated cell counts. TCRdb keeps only in-frame clones here, not all; method: immunoSEQ multiplex PCR. V and J calls plus clone size are reproduced from that table; the DNA served to infer D and trimming. The sample lists roughly 230,000 clones, approximately 80% occurring once. The V end lost 5 bases, the J end lost 4 bases, and 8 bases lay between the germline ends. There are 12 residues in the CDR3. Germline loops: CDR1 LNHDA, CDR2 SQIVND (reference sequence). This TCR was recovered from a woman aged 50 to 60 with acute or convalescent COVID-19. Sequencing was performed on peripheral blood. The chain combines TRBV19 with TRBJ1-2; D remains unclear. The CDR3 DNA sequence: TGTGCCAGTAGTGCCCACAGCTATGGCTACACCTTC. This translates into CASSAHSYGYTF.